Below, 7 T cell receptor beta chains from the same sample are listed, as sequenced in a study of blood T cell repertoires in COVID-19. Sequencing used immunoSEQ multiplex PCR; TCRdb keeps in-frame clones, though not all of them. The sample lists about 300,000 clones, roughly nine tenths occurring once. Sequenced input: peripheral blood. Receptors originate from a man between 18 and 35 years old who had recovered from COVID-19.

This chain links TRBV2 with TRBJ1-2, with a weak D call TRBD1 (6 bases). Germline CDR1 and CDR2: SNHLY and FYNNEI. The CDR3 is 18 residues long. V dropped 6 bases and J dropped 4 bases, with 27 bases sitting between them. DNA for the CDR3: TGTGCCAGCAGATCCCGGGGGGCTGGAGCGCCTATATCCTATGGCTACACCTTC. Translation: CASRSRGAGAPISYGYTF.

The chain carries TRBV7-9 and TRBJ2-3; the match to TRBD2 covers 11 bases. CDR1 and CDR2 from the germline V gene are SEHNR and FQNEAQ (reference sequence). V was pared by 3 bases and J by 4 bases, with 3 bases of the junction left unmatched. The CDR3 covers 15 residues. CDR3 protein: CASSFSGGASDTQYF. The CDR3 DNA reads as TGTGCCAGCAGCTTTAGCGGGGGGGCCTCAGATACGCAGTATTTT.

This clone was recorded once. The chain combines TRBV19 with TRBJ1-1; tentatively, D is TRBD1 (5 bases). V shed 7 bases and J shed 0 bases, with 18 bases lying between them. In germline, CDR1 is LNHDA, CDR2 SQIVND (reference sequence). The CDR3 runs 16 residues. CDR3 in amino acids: CASMGLATTMNTEAFF. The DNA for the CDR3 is TGTGCCAGTATGGGGCTGGCCACTACCATGAACACTGAAGCTTTCTTT. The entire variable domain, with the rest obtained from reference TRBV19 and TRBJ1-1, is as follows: DGGITQSPKYLFRKEGQNVTLSCEQNLNHDAMYWYRQDPGQGLRLIYYSQIVNDFQKGDIAEGYSVSREKKESFPLTVTSAQKNPTAFYLCASMGLATTMNTEAFFGQGTRLTVV.

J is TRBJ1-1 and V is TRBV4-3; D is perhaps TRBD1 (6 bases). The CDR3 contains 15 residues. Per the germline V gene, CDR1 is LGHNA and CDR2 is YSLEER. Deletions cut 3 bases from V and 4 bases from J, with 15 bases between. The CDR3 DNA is TGCGCCAGCAGCCAGGATGCCGGGACAATCACTGAAGCTTTCTTT. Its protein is CASSQDAGTITEAFF.

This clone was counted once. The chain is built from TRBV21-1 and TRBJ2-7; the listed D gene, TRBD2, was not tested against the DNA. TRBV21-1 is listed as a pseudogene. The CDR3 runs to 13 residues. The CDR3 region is CASFEVPIYEQYF. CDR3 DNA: TGTGCCAGCTTTGAGGTGCCCATCTACGAGCAGTACTTC.

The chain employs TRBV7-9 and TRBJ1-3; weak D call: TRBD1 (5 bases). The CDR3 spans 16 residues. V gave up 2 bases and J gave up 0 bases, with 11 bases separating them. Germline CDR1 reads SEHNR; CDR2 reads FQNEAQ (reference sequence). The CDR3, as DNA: TGTGCCAGCAGCTTAACGTGGGGGGACTCTGGAAACACCATATATTTT. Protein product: CASSLTWGDSGNTIYF.

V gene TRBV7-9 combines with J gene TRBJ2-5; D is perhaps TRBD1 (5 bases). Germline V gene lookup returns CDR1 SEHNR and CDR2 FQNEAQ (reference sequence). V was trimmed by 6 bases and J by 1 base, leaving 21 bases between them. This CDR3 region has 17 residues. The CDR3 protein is CASRGINRFGAQETQYF. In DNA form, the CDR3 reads TGTGCCAGCAGGGGAATAAACAGGTTTGGGGCCCAAGAGACCCAGTACTTC.